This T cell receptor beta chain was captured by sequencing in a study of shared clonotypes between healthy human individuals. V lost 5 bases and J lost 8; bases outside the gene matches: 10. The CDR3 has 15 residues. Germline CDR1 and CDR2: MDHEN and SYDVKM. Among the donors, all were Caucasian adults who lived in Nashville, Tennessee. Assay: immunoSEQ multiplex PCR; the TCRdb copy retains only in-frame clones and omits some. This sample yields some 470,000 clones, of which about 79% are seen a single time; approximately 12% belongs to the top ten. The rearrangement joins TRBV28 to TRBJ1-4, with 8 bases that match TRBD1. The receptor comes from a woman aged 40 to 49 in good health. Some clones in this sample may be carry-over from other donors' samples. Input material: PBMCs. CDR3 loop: CASSPNADRAEKLFF. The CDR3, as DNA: TGTGCCAGCAGTCCTAACGCGGACAGGGCAGAAAAACTGTTTTTT.